These T cell receptor beta chains were read from a single sample in a study of identical twins. TCRdb used MiXCR to reprocess the 5' RACE reads, holding one entry per CDR3 protein. The sample contains roughly 350,000 distinct CDR3 sequences, 9% of which appear only once. Source material: naive T cells sorted from blood. Receptor source: a woman aged 50 to 65 in good health. Both conserved end residues are trimmed from each CDR3. Fields, in order: V gene, clone size, J gene, CDR3 protein. Some rows have no size entry. The others give once, few or many, or a class for an expanded clone.

TRBV5-4	once	TRBJ2-4	ASSLDGNIQY
TRBV5-1	many	TRBJ2-1	ASSEGQGLNEQF
TRBV11-2	few	TRBJ1-2	ASSLGGFYGYT
TRBV9	.	TRBJ1-1	ASSVDPGKGMNTEAF
TRBV12-3/TRBV12-4	few	TRBJ2-1	ASSFGGTKGSEQF
TRBV10-2	.	TRBJ2-3	ASSGHLLGTDTQY
TRBV7-3	.	TRBJ1-2	ASSPTGEHGYT
TRBV3-1	many	TRBJ2-1	ASSQRLAAHSSYNEQF
TRBV19	few	TRBJ2-6	ASSSWTSGNSGANVLT
TRBV10-2	.	TRBJ2-5	ASTAPNSQETQY
TRBV4-1	many	TRBJ2-1	ASSLSGIEQF
TRBV3-1	.	TRBJ2-7	ASSQGPSGSYEQY
TRBV5-1	few	TRBJ2-3	ASRDGDRETDTQY
TRBV5-1	few	TRBJ2-3	ASSLDLAGGTDTQY
TRBV5-1	few	TRBJ1-2	ASSLDRGQSDGYT
TRBV29-1	.	TRBJ2-5	SVKRAYTLQETQY
TRBV4-1	many	TRBJ1-2	ASSQEVSVYYGYT
TRBV11-2	.	TRBJ2-3	ASSSLLIAGGAQY
TRBV7-9	few	TRBJ2-3	ASGALGTDTQY
TRBV12-3/TRBV12-4	many	TRBJ2-1	ASSLAGLAGINEQF
TRBV13	.	TRBJ1-1	ASSLTGGANTEAF
TRBV6-2/TRBV6-3	.	TRBJ2-1	ASSKHNEQF
TRBV20-1	.	TRBJ2-3	SATGLAAPTDTQY
TRBV12-3/TRBV12-4	many	TRBJ2-7	ASSLQAEQY
TRBV29-1	.	TRBJ2-7	SVGQGDSYEQY
TRBV5-1	many	TRBJ2-3	ASSLSGSHTDTQY
TRBV12-3/TRBV12-4	few	TRBJ2-3	ASSSGSGGPSTDTQY